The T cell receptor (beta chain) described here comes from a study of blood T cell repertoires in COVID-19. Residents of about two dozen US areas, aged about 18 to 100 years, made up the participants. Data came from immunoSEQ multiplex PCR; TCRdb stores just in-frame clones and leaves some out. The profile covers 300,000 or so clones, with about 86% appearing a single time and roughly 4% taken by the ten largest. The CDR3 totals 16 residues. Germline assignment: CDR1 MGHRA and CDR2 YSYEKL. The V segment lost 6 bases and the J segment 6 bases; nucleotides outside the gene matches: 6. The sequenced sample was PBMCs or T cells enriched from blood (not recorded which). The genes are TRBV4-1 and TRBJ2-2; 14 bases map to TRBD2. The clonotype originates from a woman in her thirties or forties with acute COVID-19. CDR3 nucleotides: TGCGCCAGCAGTAGGACTAGCGGGGGGTTGGCCGGGGAGCTGTTTTTT. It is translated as CASSRTSGGLAGELFF.